The present T cell receptor (beta chain) was sequenced within a study of CD8 T cells in Susac syndrome. General study results and limits: The authors acknowledged that their TCR sequencing and HLA analysis involved a relatively small number of individuals.

This CDR3 is built from 18 residues. Germline V lookup: CDR1 KGHDR, CDR2 SFDVKD. V gave up 3 bases and J gave up 9 bases, with 26 bases separating them. Sequencing of TCR beta was performed on blood CD8+ and CD4+ T cells. The CD8+ and CD4+ T cells were negatively isolated, with the TEMRA cells enriched by FACS. A note on this clonotype: No antigen is known for it.

Random-hexamer reverse transcription was applied to about 0.45 to 1 ug RNA. Amplification of TCR beta CDR3 used immunoSEQ multiplex PCR across 54 Vbeta and 13 Jbeta. TCRdb independently ran MiXCR on the immunoSEQ multiplex PCR reads; one entry per CDR3 protein. This sample has 150,000 to 200,000 distinct CDR3 sequences, with 93% found just once. The sequencing input was CD4+ T cells from PBMCs. The chain couples TRBV24-1 to TRBJ2-1, with D unclear. The sequence derives from a human donor with multiple sclerosis. The CDR3 DNA reads TGTGCCACCAGTGATCACCCAATAAATCGAGTGAGGAGCGCTGAGCAGTTCTTC. It codes for CATSDHPINRVRSAEQFF.